This T cell receptor (beta chain) was recorded in a study of Tregs in tolerant kidney transplant recipients. Using immunoSEQ multiplex PCR, the repertoire was profiled, and TCRdb retains in-frame clones only, with some absent. Here the sample spans 240,000 or so clones, about four fifths being singletons. CD4+CD25+CD127- Tregs, CD4+CD25- non-Tregs, CD4 and CD8 cells were sorted. The source of this sequence is a human donor in good health. Sequencing input: CD4+ T cells from blood.

CDR3 amino acids: CASSYSARCEQYF. For the CDR3, the DNA is TGTGCCAGCAGTTACTCGGCAAGGTGCGAGCAGTACTTC. This chain links TRBV6-6 with TRBJ2-7; D uncertain. From germline, CDR1 is MNHNY and CDR2 SVGAGI (reference sequence). The CDR3 has 13 residues. Trimming removed 0 bases at V and 6 bases at J, with 9 bases between.